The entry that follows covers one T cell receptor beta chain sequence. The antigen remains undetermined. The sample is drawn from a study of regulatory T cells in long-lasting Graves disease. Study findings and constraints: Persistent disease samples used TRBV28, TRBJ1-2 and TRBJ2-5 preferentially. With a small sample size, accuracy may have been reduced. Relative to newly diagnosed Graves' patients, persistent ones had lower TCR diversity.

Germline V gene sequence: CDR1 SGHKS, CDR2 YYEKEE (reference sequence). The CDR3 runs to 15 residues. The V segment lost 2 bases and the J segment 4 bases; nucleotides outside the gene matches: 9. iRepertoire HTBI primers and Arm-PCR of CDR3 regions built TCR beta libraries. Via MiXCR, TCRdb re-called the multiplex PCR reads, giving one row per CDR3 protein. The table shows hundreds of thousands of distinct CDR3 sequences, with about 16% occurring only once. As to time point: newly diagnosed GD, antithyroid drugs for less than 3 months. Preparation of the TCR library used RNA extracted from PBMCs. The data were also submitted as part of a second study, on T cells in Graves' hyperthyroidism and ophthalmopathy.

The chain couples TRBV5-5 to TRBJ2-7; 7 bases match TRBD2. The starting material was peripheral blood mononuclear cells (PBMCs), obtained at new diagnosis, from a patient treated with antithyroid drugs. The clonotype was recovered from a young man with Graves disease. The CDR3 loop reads CASSFQVLAEYEQYF. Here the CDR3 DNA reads TGTGCCAGCAGCTTCCAGGTCCTAGCGGAATACGAGCAGTACTTC.